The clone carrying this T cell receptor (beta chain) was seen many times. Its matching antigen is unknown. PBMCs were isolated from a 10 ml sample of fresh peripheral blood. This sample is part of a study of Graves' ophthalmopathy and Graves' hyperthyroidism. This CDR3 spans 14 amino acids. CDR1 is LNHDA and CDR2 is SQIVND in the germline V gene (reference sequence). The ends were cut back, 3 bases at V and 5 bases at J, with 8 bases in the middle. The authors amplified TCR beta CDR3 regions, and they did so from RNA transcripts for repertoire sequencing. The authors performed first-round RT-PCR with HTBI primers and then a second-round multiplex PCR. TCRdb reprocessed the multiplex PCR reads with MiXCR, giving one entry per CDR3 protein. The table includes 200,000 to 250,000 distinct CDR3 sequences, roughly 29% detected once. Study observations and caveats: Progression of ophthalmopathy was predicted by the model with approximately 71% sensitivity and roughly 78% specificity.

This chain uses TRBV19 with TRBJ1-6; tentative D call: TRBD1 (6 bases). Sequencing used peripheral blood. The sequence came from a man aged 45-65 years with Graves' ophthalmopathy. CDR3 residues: CASSIRTDNSPLHF. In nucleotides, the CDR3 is TGTGCCAGTAGTATCAGGACAGATAATTCACCCCTCCACTTT. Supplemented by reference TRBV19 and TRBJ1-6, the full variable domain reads DGGITQSPKYLFRKEGQNVTLSCEQNLNHDAMYWYRQDPGQGLRLIYYSQIVNDFQKGDIAEGYSVSREKKESFPLTVTSAQKNPTAFYLCASSIRTDNSPLHFGNGTRLTVT.